This T cell receptor (beta chain) came from a study of CD8+ T cells in alopecia areata. Findings and caveats of the study: Affected scalp, especially in alopecia totalis/universalis, had a higher clonality than normal scalp did. Among the top 100, expanded CD8+ clones, as well as scalp clonality, were significantly decreased by tofacitinib. The study also sequences resident alphabeta T cells of normal skin in scalp samples.

Described treatment: oral pan-JAK inhibitor, 5-10 mg twice daily. A note on this clone: The target antigen is unknown.

There are 13 residues in the CDR3. V lost 6 bases and J lost 2, with 10 bases in between. CDR1 and CDR2 (germline): MGHRA, YSYEKL. Extracted RNA was reverse transcribed into cDNA, the sequencing template. Sequencing used immunoSEQ multiplex PCR; TCRdb keeps in-frame clones, though not all of them. The sample includes 170,000 or so clones, about 60% of them seen just once. The chain is built from TRBV4-1 and TRBJ1-1, with D unclear. The sequencing here drew on CD8+ T cells sorted from blood, taken at week 24, from a patient treated with tofacitinib. This clonotype was sampled from a human donor with alopecia areata. For the CDR3, the DNA is TGCGCCAGCAGGCGAGCGCGAAACACTGAAGCTTTCTTT. Translated, it gives CASRRARNTEAFF.